One TCR beta chain is described in this entry. Its antigen is not known. Germline trimming cut 5 bases from V and 3 bases from J; bases unmatched to any gene: 7. Germline CDR1 and CDR2: SGHAT and FQNNGV. The CDR3 runs 15 residues. The data stem from a study of identical twins. TCRdb re-analysed the 5' RACE reads in MiXCR, keeping a single row per CDR3 protein. The sample has under 300,000 distinct CDR3 sequences; about 14% are singletons. Study observations and caveats: Analyses of zero insertions could, in part, be confounded by invariant MAIT and iNKT cells. Clonotypes of the beta chain that were abundant in cord blood carried fewer insertions (memory repertoires showed none).

The material sequenced was memory (CD45RO+) T cells sorted from blood. The genes are TRBV11-2 and TRBJ2-1; 7 nucleotides line up with TRBD2. This sequence originates from a woman younger than 30 in good health. The chain's CDR3 is CASSPGRDYYNEQFF. As DNA, the CDR3 is TGTGCCAGCAGCCCAGGCCGGGACTACTACAATGAGCAGTTCTTC.